These 29 T cell receptor beta chains were sequenced from one sample in a study of T cell responses to AZD1222 COVID-19 vaccine. Assay: immunoSEQ multiplex PCR; the TCRdb copy retains only in-frame clones and omits some. This sample has approximately 130,000 clones, with around 83% found just once. The material sequenced was peripheral blood, taken 28 days after the second AZD1222 dose. The receptor source for this set is an adult who received the AZD1222 COVID-19 vaccine.

The V gene is TRBV29-1, the J gene TRBJ1-2; unclear D gene. The V end lost 4 bases, the J end lost 3 bases, and 9 bases lay between the germline ends. Per germline, CDR1 SQVTM and CDR2 ANQGSEA. The CDR3 is 12 residues long. As DNA, the CDR3 is TGCAGCGTTGCAGGTGCCCACTATGGCTACACCTTC. Residues: CSVAGAHYGYTF.

This chain links TRBV3-1 (or the pseudogene TRBV3-2) with TRBJ1-1, with unresolved D. CDR1 LGHDT and CDR2 YNNKEL come from the germline V gene (reference sequence). This CDR3 contains 12 residues. The V end lost 1 base, the J end lost 5 bases, and 5 bases lay between the germline ends. Here the CDR3 DNA reads TGTGCCAGCAGCCAAGTTGAGACTGAAGCTTTCTTT. Its translation: CASSQVETEAFF.

V is TRBV27 and J is TRBJ1-1; tentative D call: TRBD1 (5 bases). V lost 8 bases to trimming and J lost 1 base, with 8 bases between them. Per the germline V gene, CDR1 is MNHEY and CDR2 is SMNVEV (reference sequence). CDR3 length: 12 residues. CDR3 sequence: CASRGKNTEAFF. CDR3 bases: TGTGCCAGCCGGGGGAAGAACACTGAAGCTTTCTTT.

The chain recombines TRBV9 with TRBJ2-4; possibly TRBD2 for D (7 bases). The V and J ends lost 7 bases and 5 bases respectively, with 19 bases between them. Germline CDR1 SGDLS, CDR2 YYNGEE. This CDR3 contains 15 residues. The DNA for the CDR3 is TGTGCCAGCTCGGGGCCTCTGGGGGGGCAAAACATTCAGTACTTC. Protein: CASSGPLGGQNIQYF.

The chain employs TRBV4-1 and TRBJ1-2; 7 nucleotides line up with TRBD1. The V gene end was trimmed by 0 bases and the J gene end by 5 bases; junction bases not matched to a gene: 6. Germline assignment: CDR1 MGHRA and CDR2 YSYEKL. The CDR3 is 15 residues long. Here the CDR3 reads CASSQDRGQLYGYTF. The CDR3 bases are TGCGCCAGCAGCCAAGATCGGGGACAGCTATATGGCTACACCTTC.

This clone came up once. The rearrangement uses TRBV10-3 and TRBJ1-2; 7 nucleotides match TRBD1. V was clipped by 7 bases and J by 4 bases; unmatched bases: 6. This CDR3 contains 13 residues. Germline CDR1 reads ENHRY; CDR2 reads SYGVKD. In DNA form, the CDR3 reads TGTGCCATCACCCTGGACAGGACCTATGGCTACACCTTC. Translation gives CAITLDRTYGYTF.

The V call is TRBV4-1, the J call TRBJ2-2, with 7 bases matching TRBD1. The J segment lost 6 bases and the V segment lost 5 bases, leaving 9 bases of the junction unmatched. The CDR3 runs to 15 residues. Germline lookup yields CDR1 MGHRA and CDR2 YSYEKL. For the CDR3, the DNA is TGCGCCAGCAGCTATAGGACAGGCCGGGCCGGGGAGCTGTTTTTT. Translated: CASSYRTGRAGELFF.

This clone was picked up one time. This rearrangement joins TRBV4-2 to TRBJ2-2, with a possible D match to TRBD2 (5 bases). The CDR3 contains 17 residues. Trimming removed 4 bases at V and 6 bases at J, with 21 bases between. Germline V lookup: CDR1 LGHNA, CDR2 YNFKEQ. The CDR3 protein is CASSPFLRLSRAGELFF. DNA for the CDR3: TGTGCCAGCAGCCCCTTTTTGAGACTAAGTAGGGCCGGGGAGCTGTTTTTT.

The chain combines TRBV3-1 (or the pseudogene TRBV3-2) with TRBJ1-4; the D is unclear. CDR3 length equals 13 residues. Trimming pared 5 bases from V and 6 bases from J, leaving 10 bases between. The germline CDR1 and CDR2 sequences are LGHDT and YNNKEL (reference sequence). CDR3 region: CASSFNIDEKLFF. In nucleotides, the CDR3 is TGTGCCAGCAGCTTCAACATCGATGAAAAACTGTTTTTT.

The chain joins TRBV12-3 or TRBV12-4 to TRBJ1-4; D remains unclear. Trimming removed 8 bases from V and 7 bases from J, with 11 bases in between. This CDR3 comprises 12 residues. The CDR3 bases are TGTGCCAGCCGACTCTGGACTGAAAAACTGTTTTTT. It specifies CASRLWTEKLFF.

The genes are TRBV7-9 and TRBJ1-2; D may be TRBD1 (6 bases). The V gene lost 1 base and the J gene lost 6 bases, with 9 bases spanning the gap. CDR3 size: 13 residues. In germline, CDR1 is SEHNR, CDR2 FQNEAQ (reference sequence). For the CDR3, the DNA is TGTGCCAGCAGCTTAGAAGGGGGAAATGGCTACACCTTC. It encodes CASSLEGGNGYTF.

The V gene is TRBV9, the J gene TRBJ1-6; 11 positions match TRBD1. Germline loops: CDR1 SGDLS, CDR2 YYNGEE. The CDR3 is 16 amino acids. Trimming cost V 5 bases and J 10 bases; bases outside gene matches: 11. The CDR3 reads CASSELPGTGGSPLHF. The CDR3 DNA is TGTGCCAGCAGTGAATTGCCGGGGACAGGGGGGTCACCCCTCCACTTT.

V and J are TRBV19 and TRBJ2-7; the D is unclear. The V gene's germline CDR1 is LNHDA and CDR2 SQIVND (reference sequence). The CDR3 runs to 12 residues. With 0 bases removed from V and 3 bases from J, the gap between germline ends came to 3 bases. CDR3 coding DNA: TGTGCCAGTAGTATAGACGGCTACGAGCAGTACTTC. Translating it yields CASSIDGYEQYF. Filled out from reference TRBV19 and TRBJ2-7, the complete variable domain reads DGGITQSPKYLFRKEGQNVTLSCEQNLNHDAMYWYRQDPGQGLRLIYYSQIVNDFQKGDIAEGYSVSREKKESFPLTVTSAQKNPTAFYLCASSIDGYEQYFGPGTRLTVT.

V usage is TRBV2 and J usage is TRBJ1-2; the D gene is possibly TRBD1 (5 bases). V was clipped by 8 bases and J by 4 bases, with 8 bases between them. The germline CDR1 and CDR2 sequences are SNHLY and FYNNEI. This CDR3 has 11 residues. The CDR3 DNA reads TGTGCCAGCTCGAGGGGCTATGGCTACACCTTC. Translation: CASSRGYGYTF. Looking up the rest from reference TRBV2 and TRBJ1-2 gives the full variable domain: EPEVTQTPSHQVTQMGQEVILRCVPISNHLYFYWYRQILGQKVEFLVSFYNNEISEKSEIFDDQFSVERPDGSNFTLKIRSTKLEDSAMYFCASSRGYGYTFGSGTRLTVV.

The chain couples TRBV27 to TRBJ2-7, with 8 bases matching TRBD1. This CDR3 spans 13 amino acids. Germline V gene data show CDR1 as MNHEY and CDR2 as SMNVEV (reference sequence). Unmatched junction bases numbered 3, after V lost 4 bases and J lost 4 bases. CDR3 nucleotides: TGTGCCAGCAGTTACGGACAGGGATACGAGCAGTACTTC. This gives the protein CASSYGQGYEQYF.

The J gene is TRBJ1-2, the V gene TRBV7-9; D is uncertain. CDR1 and CDR2 (germline): SEHNR, FQNEAQ (reference sequence). Trimming removed 1 base from V and 0 bases from J, with 12 bases in between. CDR3 length: 16 amino acids. This chain's CDR3 is CASSLGGVRANYGYTF. DNA for the CDR3: TGTGCCAGCAGCTTAGGTGGTGTCAGAGCTAACTATGGCTACACCTTC. The full variable domain, rest sourced from reference TRBV7-9 and TRBJ1-2, is DTGVSQNPRHKITKRGQNVTFRCDPISEHNRLYWYRQTLGQGPEFLTYFQNEAQLEKSRLLSDRFSAERPKGSFSTLEIQRTEQGDSAMYLCASSLGGVRANYGYTFGSGTRLTVV.

This clone appeared a single time. V gene TRBV7-2 combines with J gene TRBJ1-1, with a weak D call TRBD1 (6 bases). V lost 5 bases, J lost 3 bases, and 13 bases lay in between. Per the germline V gene, CDR1 is SGHTA and CDR2 is FQGNSA. CDR3 size: 14 residues. CDR3 region: CASSLRGWDTEAFF. The CDR3 DNA sequence: TGTGCCAGCAGCCTCAGGGGTTGGGACACTGAAGCTTTCTTT.

The rearrangement links TRBV5-5 to TRBJ1-6; the D gene is possibly TRBD1 (5 bases). Germline CDR1 is SGHKS and CDR2 is YYEKEE (reference sequence). This CDR3 has 13 residues. V was shortened by 4 bases and J by 10 bases, with 12 bases between the two germline ends. CDR3 sequence reads: CASSPDQGSPLHF. CDR3 DNA sequence: TGTGCCAGCAGCCCGGACCAGGGATCACCCCTCCACTTT.

The genes are TRBV29-1 and TRBJ1-1; D is undetermined. This CDR3 region has 13 residues. Per the germline V gene, CDR1 is SQVTM and CDR2 is ANQGSEA. Trimming cost V 4 bases and J 1 base, with 10 bases left between them. The CDR3, as DNA: TGCAGCGTTGCTGGGCAGGCGAACACTGAAGCTTTCTTT. Protein: CSVAGQANTEAFF.

The chain has TRBV4-3 and TRBJ2-7, with a tentative D call TRBD1 (5 bases). V lost 1 base to trimming and J lost 2 bases, with 9 bases between them. The germline gives CDR1 LGHNA, CDR2 YSLEER. The CDR3 contains 14 residues. CDR3 nucleotide sequence: TGCGCCAGCAGCCAAGGGGGCGGTACCTACGAGCAGTACTTC. Protein sequence: CASSQGGGTYEQYF.

The V and J genes are TRBV7-2 and TRBJ2-5, with D perhaps matching TRBD2 (6 bases). Trimming pared 5 bases from V and 1 base from J, leaving 14 bases between. Germline lookup yields CDR1 SGHTA and CDR2 FQGNSA. The CDR3 extends over 15 amino acids. The CDR3 bases are TGTGCCAGCAGCCCGCCGCGGGGCCTCCAAGAGACCCAGTACTTC. Translation: CASSPPRGLQETQYF.

The V gene is TRBV18, the J gene TRBJ1-3; a weak D match, TRBD1 (5 bases). There are 15 residues in the CDR3. Trimming shortened V by 6 bases and J by 0 bases, and 12 bases separated the two germline ends. The germline CDR1 and CDR2 sequences are KGHSH and LQKENI. CDR3 loop: CASSLDRSSGNTIYF. CDR3 sequence (DNA): TGTGCCAGCTCTCTCGACAGAAGCTCTGGAAACACCATATATTTT.

The V gene is TRBV28, the J gene TRBJ1-5; D might be TRBD1 (5 bases). There are 19 residues in the CDR3. The germline V and J ends were trimmed by 3 bases and 5 bases, with 26 bases remaining between them. From germline, CDR1 is MDHEN and CDR2 SYDVKM. CDR3 residues: CASSFRSSSLTGEYQPQHF. Written as DNA, the CDR3 is TGTGCCAGCAGTTTCCGCTCTTCCTCATTAACAGGTGAATATCAGCCCCAGCATTTT. Complete variable domain (other parts from reference TRBV28 and TRBJ1-5): DVKVTQSSRYLVKRTGEKVFLECVQDMDHENMFWYRQDPGLGLRLIYFSYDVKMKEKGDIPEGYSVSREKKERFSLILESASTNQTSMYLCASSFRSSSLTGEYQPQHFGDGTRLSIL.

The genes are TRBV7-2 and TRBJ1-1, with D possibly being TRBD1 (6 bases). This CDR3 has 15 amino acids. Germline V gene sequence: CDR1 SGHTA, CDR2 FQGNSA. V lost 1 base, J lost 4 bases, and 13 bases lay in between. The CDR3 reads CASSLVWGQGTEAFF. CDR3 coding DNA: TGTGCCAGCAGCTTAGTCTGGGGGCAGGGCACTGAAGCTTTCTTT.

This chain joins TRBV5-8 and TRBJ1-5; maybe TRBD1 (6 bases). V dropped 2 bases and J dropped 2 bases, with 14 bases sitting between them. Looked up from germline, CDR1 is SGHTS and CDR2 is YDEGEE. The CDR3 loop spans 16 amino acids. The CDR3: CASSFVGAVGNQPQHF. CDR3 coding DNA: TGTGCCAGCAGCTTTGTGGGGGCTGTGGGCAATCAGCCCCAGCATTTT.

The chain employs TRBV4-1 and TRBJ1-4; the match to TRBD1 covers 8 bases. CDR1 is MGHRA, CDR2 YSYEKL, per germline. Losses at the gene ends were 6 bases for V and 8 bases for J; bases not matched to a gene: 5. The CDR3 is 13 residues long. The CDR3 DNA reads TGCGCCAGCAGGACAGGGGTGGGGGAAAAACTGTTTTTT. This gives the protein CASRTGVGEKLFF.

On this clone: The same CDR3 can be traced to other DNA sequences in this sample. This chain joins TRBV2 and TRBJ1-1, with 7 bases matching TRBD1. The CDR3 extends over 13 amino acids. Germline V gene data show CDR1 as SNHLY and CDR2 as FYNNEI. J lost 5 bases, V lost 6 bases, and 6 bases had no gene match. CDR3 residues: CASRTTGATEAFF. CDR3 DNA: TGTGCCAGCAGGACAACAGGGGCTACTGAAGCTTTCTTT. The full variable domain, completed using reference TRBV2 and TRBJ1-1, is EPEVTQTPSHQVTQMGQEVILRCVPISNHLYFYWYRQILGQKVEFLVSFYNNEISEKSEIFDDQFSVERPDGSNFTLKIRSTKLEDSAMYFCASRTTGATEAFFGQGTRLTVV.

This clone was recorded only once. The chain is built from TRBV3-1 (or the pseudogene TRBV3-2) and TRBJ1-4; no definite D call. The ends were cut back, 5 bases at V and 4 bases at J, with 5 bases in the middle. Germline CDR1 LGHDT, CDR2 YNNKEL (reference sequence). This CDR3 has 12 residues. The CDR3 is CASSGLNEKLFF. Written as DNA, the CDR3 is TGTGCCAGCAGCGGGCTTAATGAAAAACTGTTTTTT.

This sequence joins TRBV6-2 or TRBV6-3 and TRBJ2-1, with D perhaps being TRBD1 or TRBD2 (5 bases each). V was clipped by 2 bases and J by 9 bases, with 20 bases between them. Germline assignment: CDR1 MNHEY and CDR2 SVGEGT. The CDR3 is 16 residues long. CDR3 region: CASSYAAGPDGGEQFF. The CDR3 DNA is TGTGCCAGCAGTTACGCAGCAGGGCCCGATGGGGGTGAGCAGTTCTTC.